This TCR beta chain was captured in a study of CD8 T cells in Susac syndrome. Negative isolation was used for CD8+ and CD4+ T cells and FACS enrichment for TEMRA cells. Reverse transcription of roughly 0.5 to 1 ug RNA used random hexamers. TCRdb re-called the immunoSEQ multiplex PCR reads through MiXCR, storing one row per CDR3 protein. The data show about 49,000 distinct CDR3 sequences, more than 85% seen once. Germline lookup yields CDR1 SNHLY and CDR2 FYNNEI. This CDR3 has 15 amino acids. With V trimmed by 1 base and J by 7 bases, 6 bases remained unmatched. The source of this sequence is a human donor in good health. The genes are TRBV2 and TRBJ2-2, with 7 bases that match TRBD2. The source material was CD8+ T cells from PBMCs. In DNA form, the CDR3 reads TGTGCCAGCAGTGAAGGAGGGAGGGCGAGCGGGGAGCTGTTTTTT. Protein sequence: CASSEGGRASGELFF.